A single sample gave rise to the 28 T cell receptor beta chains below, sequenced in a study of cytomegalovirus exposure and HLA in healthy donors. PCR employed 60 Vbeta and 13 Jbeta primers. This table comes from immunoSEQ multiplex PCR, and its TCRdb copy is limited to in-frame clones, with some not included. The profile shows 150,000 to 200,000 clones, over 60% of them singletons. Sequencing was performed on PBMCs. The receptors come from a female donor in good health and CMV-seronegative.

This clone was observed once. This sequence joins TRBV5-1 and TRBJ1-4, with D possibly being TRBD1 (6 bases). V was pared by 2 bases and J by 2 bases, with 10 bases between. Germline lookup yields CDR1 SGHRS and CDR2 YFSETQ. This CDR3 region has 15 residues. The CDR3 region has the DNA TGCGCCAGCAGCTTAAAGGACAGCACTAATGAAAAACTGTTTTTT. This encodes CASSLKDSTNEKLFF.

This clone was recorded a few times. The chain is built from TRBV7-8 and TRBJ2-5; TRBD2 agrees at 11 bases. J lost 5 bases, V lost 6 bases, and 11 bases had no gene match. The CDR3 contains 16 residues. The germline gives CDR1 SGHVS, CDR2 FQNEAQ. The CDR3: CASRSGPSGRRETQYF. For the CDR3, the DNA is TGTGCCAGCAGAAGTGGTCCTAGCGGGAGGAGGGAGACCCAGTACTTC.

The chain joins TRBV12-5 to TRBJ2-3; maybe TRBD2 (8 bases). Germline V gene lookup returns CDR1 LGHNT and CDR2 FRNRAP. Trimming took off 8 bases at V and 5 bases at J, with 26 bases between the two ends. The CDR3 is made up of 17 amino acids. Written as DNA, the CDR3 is TGTGCTAGTTCCAATTTCGGGCGGGGGGACAGAAAAGATACGCAGTATTTT. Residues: CASSNFGRGDRKDTQYF. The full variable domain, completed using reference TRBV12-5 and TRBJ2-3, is DARVTQTPRHKVTEMGQEVTMRCQPILGHNTVFWYRQTMMQGLELLAYFRNRAPLDDSGMPKDRFSAEMPDATLATLKIQPSEPRDSAVYFCASSNFGRGDRKDTQYFGPGTRLTVL.

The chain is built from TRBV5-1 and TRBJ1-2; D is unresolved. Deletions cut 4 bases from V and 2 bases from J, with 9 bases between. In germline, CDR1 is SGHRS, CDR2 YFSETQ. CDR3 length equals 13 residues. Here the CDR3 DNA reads TGCGCCAGCAGCGTAACACGAAACTATGGCTACACCTTC. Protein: CASSVTRNYGYTF.

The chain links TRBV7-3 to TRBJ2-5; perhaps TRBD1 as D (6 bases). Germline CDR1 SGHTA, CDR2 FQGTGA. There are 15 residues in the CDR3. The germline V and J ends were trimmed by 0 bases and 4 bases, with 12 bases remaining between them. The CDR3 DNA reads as TGTGCCAGCAGCTTAACCGCAGGGGTGGGAGAGACCCAGTACTTC. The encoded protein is CASSLTAGVGETQYF. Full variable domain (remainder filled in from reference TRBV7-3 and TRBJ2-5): GAGVSQTPSNKVTEKGKYVELRCDPISGHTALYWYRQSLGQGPEFLIYFQGTGAADDSGLPNDRFFAVRPEGSVSTLKIQRTERGDSAVYLCASSLTAGVGETQYFGPGTRLLVL.

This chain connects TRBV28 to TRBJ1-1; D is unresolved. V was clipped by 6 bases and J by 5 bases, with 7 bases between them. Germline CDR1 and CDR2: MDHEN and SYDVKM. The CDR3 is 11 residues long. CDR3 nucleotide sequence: TGTGCCAGCAGCCCGGGAACTGAAGCTTTCTTT. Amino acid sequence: CASSPGTEAFF.

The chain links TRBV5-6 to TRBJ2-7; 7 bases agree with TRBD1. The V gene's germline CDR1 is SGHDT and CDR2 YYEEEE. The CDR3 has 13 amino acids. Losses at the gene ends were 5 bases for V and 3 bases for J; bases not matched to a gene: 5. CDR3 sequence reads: CASRPTGSYEQYF. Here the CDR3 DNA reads TGTGCCAGCAGGCCGACAGGGAGCTACGAGCAGTACTTC.

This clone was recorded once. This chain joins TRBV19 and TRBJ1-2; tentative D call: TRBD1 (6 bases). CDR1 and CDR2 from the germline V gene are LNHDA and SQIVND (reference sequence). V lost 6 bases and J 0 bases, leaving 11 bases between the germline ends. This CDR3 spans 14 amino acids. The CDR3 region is CASRVGTPNYGYTF. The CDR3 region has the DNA TGTGCCAGTAGAGTCGGGACACCTAACTATGGCTACACCTTC.

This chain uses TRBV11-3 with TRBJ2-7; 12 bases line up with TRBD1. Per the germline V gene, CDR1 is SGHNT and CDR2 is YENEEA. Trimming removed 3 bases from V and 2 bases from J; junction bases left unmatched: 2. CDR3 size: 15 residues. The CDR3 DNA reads TGTGCCAGCAGCTTCCGGGACAGGGGGCCCTACGAGCAGTACTTC. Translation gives CASSFRDRGPYEQYF.

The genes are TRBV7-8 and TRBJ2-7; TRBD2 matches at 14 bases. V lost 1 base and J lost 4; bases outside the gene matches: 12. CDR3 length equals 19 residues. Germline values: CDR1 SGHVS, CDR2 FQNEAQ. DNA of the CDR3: TGTGCCAGCAGCTTAGGACTAGCGGGAGGGCAGGGGTTTGAGTACGAGCAGTACTTC. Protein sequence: CASSLGLAGGQGFEYEQYF.

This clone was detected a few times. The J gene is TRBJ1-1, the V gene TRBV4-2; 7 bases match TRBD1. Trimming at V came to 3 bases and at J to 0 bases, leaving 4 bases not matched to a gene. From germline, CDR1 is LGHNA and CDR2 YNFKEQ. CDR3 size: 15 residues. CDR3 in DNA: TGTGCCAGCAGCCAGCAGACAGGGTTGAACACTGAAGCTTTCTTT. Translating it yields CASSQQTGLNTEAFF.

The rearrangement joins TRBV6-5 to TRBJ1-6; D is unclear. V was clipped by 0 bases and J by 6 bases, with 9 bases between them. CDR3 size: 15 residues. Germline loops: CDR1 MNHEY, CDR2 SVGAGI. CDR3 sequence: CASSYSLSSNSPLHF. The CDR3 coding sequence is TGTGCCAGCAGTTACTCTTTGAGTTCTAATTCACCCCTCCACTTT.

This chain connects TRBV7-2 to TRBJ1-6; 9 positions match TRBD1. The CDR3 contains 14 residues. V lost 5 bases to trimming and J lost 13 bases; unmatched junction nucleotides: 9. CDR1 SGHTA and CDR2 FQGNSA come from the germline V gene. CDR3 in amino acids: CASSQDRGQAPLHF. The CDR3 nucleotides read TGTGCCAGCAGCCAGGACAGGGGACAGGCGCCCCTCCACTTT.

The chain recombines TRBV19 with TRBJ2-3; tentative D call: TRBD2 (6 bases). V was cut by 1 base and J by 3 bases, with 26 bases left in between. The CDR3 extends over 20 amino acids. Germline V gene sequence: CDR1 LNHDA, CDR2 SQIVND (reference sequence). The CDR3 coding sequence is TGTGCCAGTAGTATAGCACGGGGGATAGTTAATGTTGGAGTAACAGATACGCAGTATTTT. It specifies CASSIARGIVNVGVTDTQYF.

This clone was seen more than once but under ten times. This CDR3 reads CASRIQGPNTEAFF. The CDR3 bases are TGTGCCAGCAGGATACAGGGGCCGAACACTGAAGCTTTCTTT. The chain recombines TRBV2 with TRBJ1-1, with 7 bases aligning to TRBD1. The V gene's germline CDR1 is SNHLY and CDR2 FYNNEI. The CDR3 is 14 residues long. V gave up 6 bases and J gave up 1 base; unmatched junction bases: 5.

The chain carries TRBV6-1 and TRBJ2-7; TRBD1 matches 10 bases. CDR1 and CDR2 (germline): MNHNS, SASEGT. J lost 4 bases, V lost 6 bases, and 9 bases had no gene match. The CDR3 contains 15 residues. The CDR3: CASRAYGTGEYEQYF. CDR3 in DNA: TGTGCCAGCAGAGCATACGGGACAGGGGAGTACGAGCAGTACTTC.

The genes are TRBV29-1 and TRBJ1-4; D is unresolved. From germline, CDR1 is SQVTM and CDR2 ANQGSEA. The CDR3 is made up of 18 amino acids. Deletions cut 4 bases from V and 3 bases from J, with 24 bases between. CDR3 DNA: TGCAGCGTTGGGGAGAGGGTCGGTCATATTTGTTCTAATGAAAAACTGTTTTTT. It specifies CSVGERVGHICSNEKLFF.

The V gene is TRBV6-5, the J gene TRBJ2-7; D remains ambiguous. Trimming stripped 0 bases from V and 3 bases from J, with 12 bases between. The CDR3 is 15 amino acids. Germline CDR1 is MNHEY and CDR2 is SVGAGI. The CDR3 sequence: CASSYSGQVIYEQYF. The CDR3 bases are TGTGCCAGCAGTTACTCGGGTCAGGTTATCTACGAGCAGTACTTC.

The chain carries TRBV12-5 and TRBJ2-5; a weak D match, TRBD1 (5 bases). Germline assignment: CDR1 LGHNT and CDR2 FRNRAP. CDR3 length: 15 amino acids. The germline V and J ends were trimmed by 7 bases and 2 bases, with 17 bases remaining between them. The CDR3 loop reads CASAMPGHKQETQYF. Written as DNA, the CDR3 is TGTGCTAGTGCCATGCCAGGACATAAACAAGAGACCCAGTACTTC.

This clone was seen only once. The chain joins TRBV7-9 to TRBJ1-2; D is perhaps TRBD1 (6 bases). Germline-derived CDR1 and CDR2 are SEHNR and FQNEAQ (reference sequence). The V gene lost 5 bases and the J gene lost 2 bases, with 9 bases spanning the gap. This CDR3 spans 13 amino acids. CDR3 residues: CASSPDRNYGYTF. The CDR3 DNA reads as TGTGCCAGCAGCCCGGACAGAAACTATGGCTACACCTTC.

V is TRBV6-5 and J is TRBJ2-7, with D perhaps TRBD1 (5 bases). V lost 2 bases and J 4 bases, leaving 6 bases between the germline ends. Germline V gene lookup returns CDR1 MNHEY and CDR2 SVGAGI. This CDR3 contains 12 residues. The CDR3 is CASSYDRYEQYF. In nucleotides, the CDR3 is TGTGCCAGCAGTTACGACAGATACGAGCAGTACTTC.

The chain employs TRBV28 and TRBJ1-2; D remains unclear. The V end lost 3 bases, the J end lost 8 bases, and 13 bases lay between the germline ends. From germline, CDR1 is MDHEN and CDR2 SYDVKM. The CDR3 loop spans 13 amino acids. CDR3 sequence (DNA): TGTGCCAGCAGTTTCGCGGGTCTTCGGGGCTACACCTTC. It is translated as CASSFAGLRGYTF.

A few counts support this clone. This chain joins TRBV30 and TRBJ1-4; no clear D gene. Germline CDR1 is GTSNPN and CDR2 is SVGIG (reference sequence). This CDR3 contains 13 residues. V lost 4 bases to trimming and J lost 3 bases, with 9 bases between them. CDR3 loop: CAWNAGPNEKLFF. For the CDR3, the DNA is TGTGCCTGGAATGCGGGTCCTAATGAAAAACTGTTTTTT.

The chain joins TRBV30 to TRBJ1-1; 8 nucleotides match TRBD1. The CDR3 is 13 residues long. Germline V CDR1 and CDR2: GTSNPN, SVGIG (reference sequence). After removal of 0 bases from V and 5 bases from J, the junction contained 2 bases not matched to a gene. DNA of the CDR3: TGTGCCTGGAGTGTACAGGGGGTTACTGAAGCTTTCTTT. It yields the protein CAWSVQGVTEAFF.

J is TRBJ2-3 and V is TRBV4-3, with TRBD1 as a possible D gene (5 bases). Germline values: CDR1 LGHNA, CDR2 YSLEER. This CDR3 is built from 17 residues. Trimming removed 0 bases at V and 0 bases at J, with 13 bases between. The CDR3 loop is CASSQDRGGPSTDTQYF. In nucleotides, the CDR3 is TGCGCCAGCAGCCAAGATAGGGGCGGACCTAGCACAGATACGCAGTATTTT.

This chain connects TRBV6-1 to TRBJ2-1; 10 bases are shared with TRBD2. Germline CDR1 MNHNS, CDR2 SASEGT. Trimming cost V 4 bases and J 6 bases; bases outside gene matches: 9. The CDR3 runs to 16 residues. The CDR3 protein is CASSGPWGLAPNEQFF. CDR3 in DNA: TGTGCCAGCAGTGGACCCTGGGGACTAGCGCCCAATGAGCAGTTCTTC.

The CDR3: CASSQELTSLISYEQYF. CDR3 sequence (DNA): TGCGCCAGCAGCCAAGAATTAACTAGCCTAATCTCCTACGAGCAGTACTTC. J is TRBJ2-7 and V is TRBV4-3; the D gene is possibly TRBD2 (6 bases). The V end was cut by 0 bases, the J end by 0 bases, with 15 bases between. The CDR3 length is 17 residues. Germline-derived CDR1 and CDR2 are LGHNA and YSLEER.

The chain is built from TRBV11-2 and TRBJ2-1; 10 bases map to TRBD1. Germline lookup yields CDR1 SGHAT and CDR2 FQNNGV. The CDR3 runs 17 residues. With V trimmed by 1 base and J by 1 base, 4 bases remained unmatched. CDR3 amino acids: CASSLARTGGSYNEQFF. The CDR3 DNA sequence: TGTGCCAGCAGCTTAGCCCGGACAGGGGGATCCTACAATGAGCAGTTCTTC. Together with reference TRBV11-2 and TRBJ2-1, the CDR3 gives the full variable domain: EAGVAQSPRYKIIEKRQSVAFWCNPISGHATLYWYQQILGQGPKLLIQFQNNGVVDDSQLPKDRFSAERLKGVDSTLKIQPAKLEDSAVYLCASSLARTGGSYNEQFFGPGTRLTVL.